The TCR beta chain described here comes from a study of vaccination and CD4 T cells after COVID-19. Looking at the study overall: Once diagnosed, patients had post-COVID samples drawn a median about 110 days later (range 35 to 161). Overlapping spike peptides served as the stimulus for the cells. These peptides came from SARS-CoV-2 and from the common cold coronaviruses HCoV-NL63, HCoV-OC43 and HCoV-229E.

Sequencing of the DNA from cultured CD4+ T cells was carried out with the Oncomine TCR Beta short-read assay. TCRdb fed the PCR reads into MiXCR, producing one record per CDR3 protein. In the table there are fewer than 15,000 distinct CDR3 sequences, about 30% of which are singletons. Concerning this clonotype itself: Antigen: not known.

V lost 2 bases and J 1 base, leaving 5 bases between the germline ends. CDR3 size: 13 residues. The V gene's germline CDR1 is KGHSH and CDR2 LQKENI. Treatment here: roughly nine-day PBMC culture with coronavirus spike peptide pools or control peptides (ViraFEST assay). ViraFEST used peptide pools to expand antigen-specific T cells and subsequently sequenced their TCRs. Negative selection isolated the CD4+ T cells once the cells had been cultured for around 11 days. The receptor comes from a human donor who had recovered from COVID-19. The material was CD4+ T cells from blood, cultured in vitro, obtained after SARS-CoV-2 vaccination. The chain carries TRBV18 and TRBJ2-5; D unclear. CDR3 protein: CASSPGFQETQYF. CDR3 nucleotides: TGTGCCAGCTCACCAGGGTTCCAAGAGACCCAGTACTTC.